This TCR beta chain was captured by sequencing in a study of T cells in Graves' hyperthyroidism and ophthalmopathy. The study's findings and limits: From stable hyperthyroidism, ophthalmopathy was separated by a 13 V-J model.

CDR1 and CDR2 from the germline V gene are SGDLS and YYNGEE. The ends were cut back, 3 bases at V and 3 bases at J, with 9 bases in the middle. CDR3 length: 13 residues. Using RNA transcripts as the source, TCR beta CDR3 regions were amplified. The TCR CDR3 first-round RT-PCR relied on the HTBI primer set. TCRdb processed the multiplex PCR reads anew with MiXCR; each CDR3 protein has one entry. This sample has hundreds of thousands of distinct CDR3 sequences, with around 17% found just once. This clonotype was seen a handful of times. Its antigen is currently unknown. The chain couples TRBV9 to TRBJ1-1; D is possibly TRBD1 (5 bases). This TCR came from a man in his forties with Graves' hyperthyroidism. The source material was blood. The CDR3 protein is CASSAGTDTEAFF. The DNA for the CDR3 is TGTGCCAGCAGCGCAGGGACGGACACTGAAGCTTTCTTT.